This T cell receptor beta chain originates from a study of CD8 T cells in ankylosing spondylitis. General study findings and limits: Clones linked to disease, bearing a CD8+ phenotype, were relatively rare in peripheral blood. Reported data indicate significant enrichment of disease-linked clones within matched ankylosing spondylitis synovial fluid. In ankylosing spondylitis blood, a motif of roughly 8 highly homologous TCR beta variants appeared characteristic. In synovial fluid and blood from reactive arthritis, some motif variants were previously reported.

In its sample, this clonotype was seen a few times. The antigen remains unidentified. Preparation of TCR beta libraries was done by quantitative 5'-RACE with molecular barcodes. One entry per CDR3 protein, called by TCRdb with MiXCR from the 5' RACE reads. The table includes around 890,000 distinct CDR3 sequences, 12% detected once. Sequenced material: blood, either unsorted or a sorted T cell fraction (not recorded which). The TCR sequence derives from a male donor with ankylosing spondylitis.

The CDR3 region is CAISSTGGRAEAFF. The CDR3 DNA is TGTGCCATCAGTTCGACAGGGGGCAGGGCTGAAGCTTTCTTT. The genes are TRBV10-3 and TRBJ1-1; 10 bases are shared with TRBD1. CDR3 length equals 14 residues. From germline, CDR1 is ENHRY and CDR2 SYGVKD. With V trimmed by 5 bases and J by 6 bases, 6 bases remained unmatched.